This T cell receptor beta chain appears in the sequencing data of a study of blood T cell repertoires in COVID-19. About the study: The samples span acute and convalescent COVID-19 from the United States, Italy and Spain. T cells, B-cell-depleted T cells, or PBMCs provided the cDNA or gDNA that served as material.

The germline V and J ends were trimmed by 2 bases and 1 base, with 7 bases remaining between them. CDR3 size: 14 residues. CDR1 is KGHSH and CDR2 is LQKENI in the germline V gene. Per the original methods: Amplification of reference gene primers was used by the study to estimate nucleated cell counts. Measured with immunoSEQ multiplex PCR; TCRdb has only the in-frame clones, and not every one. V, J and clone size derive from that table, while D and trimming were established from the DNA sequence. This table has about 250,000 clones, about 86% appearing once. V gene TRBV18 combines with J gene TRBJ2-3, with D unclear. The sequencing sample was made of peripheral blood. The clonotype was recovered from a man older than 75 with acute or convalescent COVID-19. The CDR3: CASSPWQGTDTQYF. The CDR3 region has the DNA TGTGCCAGCTCACCATGGCAGGGCACAGATACGCAGTATTTT.